A selection of T cell receptor beta chains follows, all from one sample in a study of OX40 agonist ivuxolimab in advanced cancers. TCRdb's table, derived via immunoSEQ multiplex PCR, lists solely in-frame clones and lacks some. The sample has about 42,000 clones; over 75% are singletons. Sequencing was performed on CD4+ or CD8+ T cells sorted from blood, taken in a trial of the OX40 agonist ivuxolimab. The source of these receptors is an adult with an advanced solid tumor such as melanoma, head and neck, liver or kidney cancer. Each CDR3 is given with its conserved first and last residue. D genes are given only for firm matches. Size is stated for part of the rows, as once, few or many counts, or as a class when the clone is expanded.

size	J	V	D	CDR3	DNA
few	TRBJ2-2	TRBV11-2	-	CASSLLTRGAGELFF	TGTGCCAGCAGCCTTCTAACCAGGGGGGCCGGGGAGCTGTTTTTT
-	TRBJ1-1	TRBV9	-	CASSVGSGTEAFF	TGTGCCAGCAGCGTAGGTAGCGGCACTGAAGCTTTCTTT
-	TRBJ1-2	TRBV28	-	CASTTSPINYGYTF	TGTGCCAGCACTACATCCCCGATTAACTATGGCTACACCTTC
-	TRBJ2-7	TRBV13	-	CASSPTTRQGEQYF	TGTGCCAGCAGCCCAACTACCCGGCAGGGCGAGCAGTACTTC
-	TRBJ1-5	TRBV28	-	CASSLDRFNQPQHF	TGTGCCAGCAGTTTAGACCGATTCAATCAGCCCCAGCATTTT
-	TRBJ1-3	TRBV7-6	-	CASSDGANSGNTIYF	TGTGCCAGCAGCGACGGAGCTAACTCTGGAAACACCATATATTTT
-	TRBJ2-1	TRBV7-2	-	CASSPAPSSYNEQFF	TGTGCCAGCAGCCCGGCCCCCAGCTCCTACAATGAGCAGTTCTTC
-	TRBJ1-1	TRBV28	-	CASTSGGYTEAFF	TGTGCCAGCACCTCGGGGGGGTACACTGAAGCTTTCTTT
-	TRBJ2-6	TRBV7-6	TRBD1	CASSSPGGGQGANVLTF	TGTGCCAGCAGCTCCCCAGGGGGCGGGCAGGGGGCCAACGTCCTGACTTTC
-	TRBJ1-1	TRBV28	TRBD1	CASSSGQGYTEAFF	TGTGCCAGCAGTTCAGGACAGGGTTACACTGAAGCTTTCTTT
-	TRBJ1-2	TRBV6-5	-	CASSYGGRQYGYTF	TGTGCCAGCAGTTACGGGGGCAGGCAATATGGCTACACCTTC
-	TRBJ1-6	TRBV27	-	CASSSRSTVQGRSSPLHF	TGTGCCAGCAGTTCACGTTCAACCGTACAGGGTAGAAGTTCACCCCTCCACTTT
-	TRBJ2-2	TRBV9	-	CASSPTGWNTGELFF	TGTGCCAGCAGCCCAACAGGGTGGAACACCGGGGAGCTGTTTTTT
-	TRBJ2-3	TRBV5-1	TRBD1	CASSLRGQPTDTQYF	TGCGCCAGCAGCTTGAGGGGACAGCCCACAGATACGCAGTATTTT